The 3 T cell receptor beta chains listed next were all sequenced from one sample in a study of T-cell memory formation after mild COVID-19. TCRdb fed the 5' RACE reads into MiXCR, producing one record per CDR3 protein. This table holds roughly 600,000 distinct CDR3 sequences, roughly 18% found once. Sequenced: PBMCs or a T cell subset sorted from them (not recorded which). The origin of the receptors is an adult woman who had mild COVID-19 (a few samples of this study predate the infection). Cell type and time point are not known.

The chain uses TRBV6-5 and TRBJ1-1, with 7 positions matching TRBD1. The CDR3 spans 18 residues. The V gene end was trimmed by 8 bases and the J gene end by 0 bases; junction bases not matched to a gene: 18. CDR1 is MNHEY and CDR2 is SVGAGI in the germline V gene. CDR3 in amino acids: CASGLQQGGRRVNTEAFF. CDR3 DNA: TGTGCCAGCGGCCTCCAACAAGGGGGCCGGAGAGTGAACACTGAAGCTTTCTTT.

The chain joins TRBV20-1 to TRBJ2-1; TRBD2 matches 12 bases. The CDR3 runs to 18 residues. Germline V gene sequence: CDR1 DFQATT, CDR2 SNEGSKA (reference sequence). V lost 6 bases to trimming and J lost 0 bases; unmatched junction nucleotides: 12. The CDR3 loop is CSASTPGLAGSSYNEQFF. In DNA, the CDR3 is TGCAGTGCGTCTACCCCAGGACTAGCGGGGAGCTCCTACAATGAGCAGTTCTTC.

J is TRBJ2-1 and V is TRBV20-1; D is unresolved. Trimming cost V 5 bases and J 6 bases, with 11 bases left between them. The germline V gene encodes CDR1 DFQATT and CDR2 SNEGSKA (reference sequence). The CDR3 extends over 12 amino acids. The CDR3 DNA is TGCAGTGCTTCTAAGGTTGGCAATGAGCAGTTCTTC. As protein: CSASKVGNEQFF.